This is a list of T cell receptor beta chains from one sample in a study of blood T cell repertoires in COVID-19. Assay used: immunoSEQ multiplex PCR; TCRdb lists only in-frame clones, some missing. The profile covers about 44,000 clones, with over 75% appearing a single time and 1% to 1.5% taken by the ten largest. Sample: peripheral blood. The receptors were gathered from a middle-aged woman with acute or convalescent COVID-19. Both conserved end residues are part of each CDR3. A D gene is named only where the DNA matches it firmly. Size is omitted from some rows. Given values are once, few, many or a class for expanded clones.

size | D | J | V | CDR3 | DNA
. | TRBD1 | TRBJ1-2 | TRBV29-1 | CSFTGTGGDYGYTF | TGCAGCTTTACCGGGACAGGGGGCGACTATGGCTACACCTTC
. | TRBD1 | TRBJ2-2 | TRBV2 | CASLQRDRGTGELFF | TGTGCCAGCCTACAGAGGGACAGGGGAACCGGGGAGCTGTTTTTT
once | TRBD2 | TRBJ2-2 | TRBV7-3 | CASSLGLANTGELFF | TGTGCCAGCAGCCTGGGACTAGCAAACACCGGGGAGCTGTTTTTT
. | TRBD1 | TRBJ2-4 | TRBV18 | CASSPPGQGASKNIQYF | TGTGCCAGCTCACCACCAGGACAGGGGGCATCCAAAAACATTCAGTACTTC
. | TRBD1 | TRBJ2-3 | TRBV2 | CASSRGGGSTDTQYF | TGTGCCAGCAGCCGAGGGGGCGGAAGCACAGATACGCAGTATTTT
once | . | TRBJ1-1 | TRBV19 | CASKDSAGPSNTEAFF | TGTGCCAGTAAAGATTCGGCAGGGCCTTCGAACACTGAAGCTTTCTTT
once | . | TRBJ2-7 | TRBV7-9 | CASSRRDISYEQYF | TGTGCCAGCAGCCGACGGGACATATCCTACGAGCAGTACTTC
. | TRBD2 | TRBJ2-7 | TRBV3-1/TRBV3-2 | CASSIAGLYEQYF | TGTGCCAGCAGCATAGCGGGCCTGTACGAGCAGTACTTC
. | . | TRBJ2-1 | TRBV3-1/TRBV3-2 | CASSRGWASGLRNEQFF | TGTGCCAGCAGCCGGGGTTGGGCCAGCGGGTTACGCAATGAGCAGTTCTTC
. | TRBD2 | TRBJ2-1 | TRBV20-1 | CSASERTSGPGWRQFF | TGCAGTGCTAGTGAGAGGACTAGCGGGCCCGGTTGGCGGCAGTTCTTC
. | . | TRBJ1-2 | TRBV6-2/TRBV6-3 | CASSYFRGYTF | TGTGCCAGCAGTTACTTTAGAGGCTACACCTTC
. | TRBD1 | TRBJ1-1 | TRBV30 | CAWTGGVSTEAFF | TGTGCCTGGACAGGGGGAGTATCCACTGAAGCTTTCTTT
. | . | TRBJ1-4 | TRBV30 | CAWSFPDRTNEKLFF | TGTGCCTGGAGTTTTCCGGACAGAACGAATGAAAAACTGTTTTTT
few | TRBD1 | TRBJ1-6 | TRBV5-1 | CASSLGLGQGNSPLHF | TGCGCCAGCAGCTTGGGCCTGGGACAGGGGAATTCACCCCTCCACTTT
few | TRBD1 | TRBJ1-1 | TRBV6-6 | CASTWTGIWNTEAFF | TGTGCCAGCACCTGGACAGGTATTTGGAACACTGAAGCTTTCTTT
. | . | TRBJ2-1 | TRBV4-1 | CAAGVGSYNEQFF | TGCGCAGCCGGGGTAGGCTCCTACAATGAGCAGTTCTTC
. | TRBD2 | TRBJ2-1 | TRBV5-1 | CASTPAGAVGNEQFF | TGCGCCAGCACCCCAGCGGGAGCGGTAGGCAATGAGCAGTTCTTC
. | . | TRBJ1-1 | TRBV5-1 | CASSSPRLHGPTRVTEAFF | TGCGCCAGCAGCTCGCCGCGACTACATGGACCCACACGGGTAACTGAAGCTTTCTTT
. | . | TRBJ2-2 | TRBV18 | CASSPSGTTNTGELFF | TGTGCCAGCTCACCATCTGGGACAACGAACACCGGGGAGCTGTTTTTT
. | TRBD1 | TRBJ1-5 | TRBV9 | CASGTVNSNQPQHF | TGTGCCAGCGGGACAGTAAATAGCAATCAGCCCCAGCATTTT
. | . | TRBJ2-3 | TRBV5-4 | CASSYAGTKSTDTQYF | TGTGCCAGCAGTTACGCCGGGACAAAGAGCACAGATACGCAGTATTTT
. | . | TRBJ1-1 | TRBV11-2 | CASRLRRQDTEAFF | TGTGCCAGCAGATTGAGGAGGCAGGACACTGAAGCTTTCTTT
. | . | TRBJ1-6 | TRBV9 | CASSSSNSPLHF | TGTGCCAGCAGCAGTAGCAATTCACCCCTCCACTTT
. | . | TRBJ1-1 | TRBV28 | CASSVTAMNTEAFF | TGTGCCAGCAGTGTAACAGCTATGAACACTGAAGCTTTCTTT
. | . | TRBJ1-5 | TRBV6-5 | CASSPRVGNQPQHF | TGTGCCAGCAGTCCCAGGGTAGGCAATCAGCCCCAGCATTTT
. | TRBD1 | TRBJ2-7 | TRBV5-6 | CASSSPGQGAPGLDEQYF | TGTGCCAGCAGCTCCCCGGGACAGGGGGCGCCGGGACTGGACGAGCAGTACTTC
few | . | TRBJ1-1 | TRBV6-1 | CASSEPGRNTEAFF | TGTGCCAGCAGTGAACCCGGGAGGAACACTGAAGCTTTCTTT
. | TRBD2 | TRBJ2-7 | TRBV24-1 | CATSWTSGSSYEQYF | TGTGCCACTTCCTGGACTAGCGGGAGCTCCTACGAGCAGTACTTC
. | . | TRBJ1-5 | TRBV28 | CASSLSSRVRDQPQHF | TGTGCCAGCAGTTTAAGTTCCAGGGTAAGGGATCAGCCCCAGCATTTT
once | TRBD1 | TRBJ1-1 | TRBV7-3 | CASSQQGGSNTEAFF | TGTGCCAGCAGCCAACAGGGGGGCTCGAACACTGAAGCTTTCTTT
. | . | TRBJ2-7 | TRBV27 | CASSFGQYYEQYF | TGTGCCAGCAGTTTTGGACAGTACTACGAGCAGTACTTC
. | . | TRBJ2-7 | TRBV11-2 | CASSLERDSPAYF | TGTGCCAGCAGCTTAGAGAGGGACTCCCCGGCCTACTTC
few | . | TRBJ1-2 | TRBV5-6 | CASSLVAGALIYGYTF | TGTGCCAGCAGCTTGGTGGCGGGGGCGCTTATCTATGGCTACACCTTC
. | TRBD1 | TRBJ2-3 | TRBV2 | CASTDILLGQRVDTQYF | TGTGCCAGCACGGATATCCTGCTGGGACAGAGGGTAGATACGCAGTATTTT
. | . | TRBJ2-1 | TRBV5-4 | CASRLGLTYNEQFF | TGTGCCAGTCGCCTAGGACTAACCTACAATGAGCAGTTCTTC
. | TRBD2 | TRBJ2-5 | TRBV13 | CASSLRGSGGETQYF | TGTGCCAGCAGCTTAAGAGGTTCGGGAGGGGAGACCCAGTACTTC
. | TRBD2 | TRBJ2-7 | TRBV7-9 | CASSTSQRGGLYEQYF | TGTGCCAGCAGCACATCACAGCGGGGGGGCCTCTACGAGCAGTACTTC
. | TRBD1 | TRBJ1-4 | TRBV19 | CASSILGQLDEKLFF | TGTGCCAGTAGTATCTTGGGACAGTTAGATGAAAAACTGTTTTTT
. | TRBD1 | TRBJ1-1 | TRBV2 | CASSETQTGVAFF | TGTGCCAGCAGTGAAACCCAGACAGGGGTAGCTTTCTTT
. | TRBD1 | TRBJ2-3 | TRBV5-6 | CASSLQGERGTQYF | TGTGCCAGCAGCTTACAGGGGGAAAGGGGTACGCAGTATTTT
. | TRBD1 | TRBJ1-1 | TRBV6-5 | CASSSTGKNTEAFF | TGTGCCAGCAGTTCGACAGGGAAGAACACTGAAGCTTTCTTT
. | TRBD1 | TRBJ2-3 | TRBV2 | CASHSQGASTDTQYF | TGTGCCAGCCATAGCCAGGGGGCTAGCACAGATACGCAGTATTTT
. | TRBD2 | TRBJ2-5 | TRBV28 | CASSPTHTLAGKVETQYF | TGTGCCAGCAGCCCGACGCATACCCTAGCGGGGAAGGTGGAGACCCAGTACTTC
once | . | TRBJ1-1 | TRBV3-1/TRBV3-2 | CASSQILQDGSEAFF | TGTGCCAGCAGCCAAATTTTACAGGATGGGTCTGAAGCTTTCTTT
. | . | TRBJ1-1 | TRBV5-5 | CASSFRVDTEAFF | TGTGCCAGCAGCTTCCGAGTAGACACTGAAGCTTTCTTT
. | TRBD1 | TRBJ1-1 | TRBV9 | CASSVDRVRTEAFF | TGTGCCAGCAGCGTCGACAGGGTAAGGACTGAAGCTTTCTTT
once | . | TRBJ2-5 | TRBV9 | CASSVQQGQQETQYF | TGTGCCAGCAGCGTTCAACAGGGACAACAAGAGACCCAGTACTTC
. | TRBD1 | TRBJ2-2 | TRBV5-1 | CASSGTTGARNTGELFF | TGCGCCAGCAGCGGAACGACAGGGGCGAGGAACACCGGGGAGCTGTTTTTT
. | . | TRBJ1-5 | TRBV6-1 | CASSEARRDNQPQHF | TGTGCCAGCAGTGAAGCTCGCAGGGACAATCAGCCCCAGCATTTT
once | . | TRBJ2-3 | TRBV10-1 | CASSDEGTDTQYF | TGCGCCAGCAGTGATGAGGGCACAGATACGCAGTATTTT
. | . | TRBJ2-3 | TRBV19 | CASSIMGRDLDTQYF | TGTGCCAGTAGTATTATGGGCAGGGACTTGGATACGCAGTATTTT
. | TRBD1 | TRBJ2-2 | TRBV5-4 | CASTQGANTGELFF | TGTGCCAGCACCCAGGGGGCTAACACCGGGGAGCTGTTTTTT
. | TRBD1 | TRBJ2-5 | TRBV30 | CAWSDRGLETQYF | TGTGCCTGGAGCGACAGGGGGCTTGAGACCCAGTACTTC
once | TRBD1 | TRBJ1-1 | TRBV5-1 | CASSPGQGRTEAFF | TGCGCCAGCTCCCCTGGACAGGGGAGAACTGAAGCTTTCTTT
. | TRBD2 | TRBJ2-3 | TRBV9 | CASSVSVSGRGGTDTQYF | TGTGCCAGCAGCGTTTCGGTTAGCGGGAGGGGAGGGACAGATACGCAGTATTTT
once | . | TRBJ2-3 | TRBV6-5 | CASILNWASTDTQYF | TGTGCCAGCATCCTCAATTGGGCAAGCACAGATACGCAGTATTTT
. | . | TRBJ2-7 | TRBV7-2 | CASSPGAGTTYEQYF | TGTGCCAGCAGCCCAGGGGCCGGCACAACCTACGAGCAGTACTTC
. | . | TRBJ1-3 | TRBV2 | CASSEAQGLGNTIYF | TGTGCCAGCAGTGAAGCGCAGGGTCTAGGAAACACCATATATTTT
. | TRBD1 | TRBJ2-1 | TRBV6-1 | CASSEATGGKNNEQFF | TGTGCCAGCAGTGAAGCCACAGGGGGGAAAAACAATGAGCAGTTCTTC
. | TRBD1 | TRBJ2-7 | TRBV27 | CASSPRQGPYEQYF | TGTGCCAGCAGCCCCCGACAGGGGCCCTACGAGCAGTACTTC